The clone carrying this T cell receptor beta chain has just one count. This record comes from a study of T cell changes during pregnancy in multiple sclerosis. Some clones are missing from TCRdb's copy, which holds only in-frame ones; the method was immunoSEQ multiplex PCR. The data show 55,000 to 85,000 clones, about 90% seen once. This clonotype was obtained from a female donor with multiple sclerosis, enrolled in a pregnancy study. Specimen: peripheral blood, collected after pregnancy.

CDR3: CASSRVAGLNYGYTF. The CDR3 DNA reads as TGTGCCAGCAGCCGAGTGGCAGGGCTGAACTATGGCTACACCTTC. The chain uses TRBV2 and TRBJ1-2, with a possible D match to TRBD1 (5 bases). V was cut by 6 bases and J by 2 bases, with 16 bases left in between. CDR1 is SNHLY, CDR2 FYNNEI, per germline. The CDR3 length is 15 residues.